This T cell receptor beta chain was recovered during a study of T cell clones after liver transplantation. Study-level information: Immunosuppression withdrawal was tried within 2 years after liver transplantation in this trial. At least one year of complete immunosuppression withdrawal without enzymes over twice normal defined tolerance.

The CDR3 extends over 15 amino acids. The V and J ends lost 4 bases and 5 bases respectively, with 15 bases between them. Germline lookup yields CDR1 MDHEN and CDR2 SYDVKM. Produced via immunoSEQ multiplex PCR; TCRdb's table is partial and in-frame only. Of over 15,000 clones listed, 80% to 90% are singletons. Unstimulated PBMCs were sorted into CD3+CD4+ and CD3+CD8+ populations. The TCR originated in a human donor who received a liver transplant. The sample consisted of CD8+ T cells from blood, taken before liver transplant. This chain links TRBV28 with TRBJ1-5; D call uncertain. This chain's CDR3 is CASSSSLATYQPQHF. CDR3 nucleotide sequence: TGTGCCAGCAGTTCCTCCCTGGCAACTTATCAGCCCCAGCATTTT.